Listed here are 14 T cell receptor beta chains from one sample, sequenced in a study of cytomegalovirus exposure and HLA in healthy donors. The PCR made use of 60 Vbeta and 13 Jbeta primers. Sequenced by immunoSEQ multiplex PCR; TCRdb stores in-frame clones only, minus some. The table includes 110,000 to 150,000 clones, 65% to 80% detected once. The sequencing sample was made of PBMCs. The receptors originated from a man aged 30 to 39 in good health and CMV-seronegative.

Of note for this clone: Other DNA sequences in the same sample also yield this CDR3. The CDR3 sequence is CASSLGGHRNTIYF. The CDR3 DNA sequence: TGTGCCAGCAGCTTAGGGGGGCACAGAAACACCATATATTTT. The gene calls are TRBV7-9 and TRBJ1-3, with a weak D call TRBD1 (6 bases). Deletions cut 1 base from V and 5 bases from J, with 9 bases between. Looked up from germline, CDR1 is SEHNR and CDR2 is FQNEAQ (reference sequence). CDR3 size: 14 residues. Complete variable domain (other parts from reference TRBV7-9 and TRBJ1-3): DTGVSQNPRHKITKRGQNVTFRCDPISEHNRLYWYRQTLGQGPEFLTYFQNEAQLEKSRLLSDRFSAERPKGSFSTLEIQRTEQGDSAMYLCASSLGGHRNTIYFGEGSWLTVV.

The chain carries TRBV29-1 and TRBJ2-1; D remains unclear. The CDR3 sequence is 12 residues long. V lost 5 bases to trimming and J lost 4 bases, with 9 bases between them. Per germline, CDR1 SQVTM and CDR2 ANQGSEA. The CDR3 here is CSVSPVYNEQFF. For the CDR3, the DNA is TGCAGCGTTTCCCCAGTTTACAATGAGCAGTTCTTC.

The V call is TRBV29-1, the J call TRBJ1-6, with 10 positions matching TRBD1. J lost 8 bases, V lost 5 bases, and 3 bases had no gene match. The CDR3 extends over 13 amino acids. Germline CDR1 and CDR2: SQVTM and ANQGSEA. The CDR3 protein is CSVRTGGDSPLHF. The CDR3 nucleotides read TGCAGCGTTAGGACAGGGGGTGATTCACCCCTCCACTTT.

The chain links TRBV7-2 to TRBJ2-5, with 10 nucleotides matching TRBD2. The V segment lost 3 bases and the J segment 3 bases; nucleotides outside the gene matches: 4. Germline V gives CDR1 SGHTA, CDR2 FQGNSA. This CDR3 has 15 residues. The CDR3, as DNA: TGTGCCAGCAGCTTCGGACTAGCGGTCGAAGAGACCCAGTACTTC. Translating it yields CASSFGLAVEETQYF.

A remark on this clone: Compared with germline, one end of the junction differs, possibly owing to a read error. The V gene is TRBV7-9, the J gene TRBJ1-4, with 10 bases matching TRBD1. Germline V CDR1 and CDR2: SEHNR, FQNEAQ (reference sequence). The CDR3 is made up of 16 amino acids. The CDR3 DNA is TGTTCCAGCAGGAAGACAGGGGGCGGGGGTAATGAAAAACTGTTTTTT. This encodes CSSRKTGGGGNEKLFF. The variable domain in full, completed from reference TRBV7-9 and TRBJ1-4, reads DTGVSQNPRHKITKRGQNVTFRCDPISEHNRLYWYRQTLGQGPEFLTYFQNEAQLEKSRLLSDRFSAERPKGSFSTLEIQRTEQGDSAMYLCSSRKTGGGGNEKLFFGSGTQLSVL.

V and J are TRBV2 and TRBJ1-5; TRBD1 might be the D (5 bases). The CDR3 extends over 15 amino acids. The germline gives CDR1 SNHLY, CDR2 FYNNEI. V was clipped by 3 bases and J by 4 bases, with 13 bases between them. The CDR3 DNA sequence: TGTGCCAGCAGTGAGCGCTCCGGGGGTAATCAGCCCCAGCATTTT. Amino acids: CASSERSGGNQPQHF.

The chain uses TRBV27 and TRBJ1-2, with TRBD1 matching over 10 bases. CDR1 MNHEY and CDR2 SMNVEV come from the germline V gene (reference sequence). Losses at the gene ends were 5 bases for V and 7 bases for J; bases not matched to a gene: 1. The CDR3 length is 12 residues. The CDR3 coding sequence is TGTGCCAGCAGTCGGGACAGGGGTGGCTACACCTTC. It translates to CASSRDRGGYTF.

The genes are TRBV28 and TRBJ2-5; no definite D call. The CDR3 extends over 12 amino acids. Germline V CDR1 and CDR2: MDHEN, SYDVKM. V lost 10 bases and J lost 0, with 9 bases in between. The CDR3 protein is CATNRDQETQYF. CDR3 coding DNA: TGTGCCACCAACAGAGACCAAGAGACCCAGTACTTC.

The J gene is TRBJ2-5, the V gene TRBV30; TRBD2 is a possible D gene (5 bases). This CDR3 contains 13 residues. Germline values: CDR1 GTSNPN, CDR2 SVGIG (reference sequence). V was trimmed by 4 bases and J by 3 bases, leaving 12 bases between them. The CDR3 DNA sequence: TGTGCCTGGACGGGGTTCTTTAAAGAGACCCAGTACTTC. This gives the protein CAWTGFFKETQYF. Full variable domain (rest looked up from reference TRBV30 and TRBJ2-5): SQTIHQWPATLVQPVGSPLSLECTVEGTSNPNLYWYRQAAGRGLQLLFYSVGIGQISSEVPQNLSASRPQDRQFILSSKKLLLSDSGFYLCAWTGFFKETQYFGPGTRLLVL.

CDR3 loop: CASSSNRGGYSNQPQHF. The DNA for the CDR3 is TGTGCCAGTAGTAGCAACAGGGGAGGTTATAGCAATCAGCCCCAGCATTTT. J is TRBJ1-5 and V is TRBV19; 7 bases map to TRBD1. The ends lost 4 bases at V and 0 bases at J; junction bases unmatched: 9. CDR1 is LNHDA and CDR2 is SQIVND in the germline V gene (reference sequence). The CDR3 loop spans 17 amino acids.

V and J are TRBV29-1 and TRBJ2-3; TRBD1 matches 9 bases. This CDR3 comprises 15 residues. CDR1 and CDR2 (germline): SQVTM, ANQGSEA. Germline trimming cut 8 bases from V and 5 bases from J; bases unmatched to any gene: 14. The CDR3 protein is CSFFPTGTGLDTQYF. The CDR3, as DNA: TGCAGCTTCTTTCCCACCGGGACAGGGCTAGATACGCAGTATTTT.

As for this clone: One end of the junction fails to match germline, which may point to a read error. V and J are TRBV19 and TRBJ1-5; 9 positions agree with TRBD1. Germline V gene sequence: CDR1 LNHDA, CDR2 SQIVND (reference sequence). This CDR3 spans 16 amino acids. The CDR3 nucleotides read TGTGCCAGTAGTTTAGATGGGACAGGGTGGGGTCAGCCCCAGCATTTT. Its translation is CASSLDGTGWGQPQHF.

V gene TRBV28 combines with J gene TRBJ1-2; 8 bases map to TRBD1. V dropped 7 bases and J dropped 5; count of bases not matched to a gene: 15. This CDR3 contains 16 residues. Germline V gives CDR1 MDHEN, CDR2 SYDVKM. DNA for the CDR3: TGTGCCAGCACTTCACCTCGCGCAGGGGGCTCGTATGGCTACACCTTC. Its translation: CASTSPRAGGSYGYTF.

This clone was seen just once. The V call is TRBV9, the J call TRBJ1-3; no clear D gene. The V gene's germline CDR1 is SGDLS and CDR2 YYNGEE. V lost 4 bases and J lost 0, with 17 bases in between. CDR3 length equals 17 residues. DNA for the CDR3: TGTGCCAGCAGCACCTCAAGAGAGTCGAGCTCTGGAAACACCATATATTTT. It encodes CASSTSRESSSGNTIYF.